Listed below are T cell receptor beta chains from one sample, sequenced in a study of shared clonotypes between healthy human individuals. The method was immunoSEQ multiplex PCR; TCRdb's version includes in-frame clones alone and lacks a portion of them. The table lists a few million clones, 93% of them singletons. Sequencing input: naive CD8+ T cells from PBMCs. The source is a man aged 18 to 30 in good health. Some clones in this sample may be carry-over from other donors' samples. Each CDR3 is given with its conserved first and last residue. D genes are given only for firm matches. Only part of the rows carry a size: once, few, many, or a class if the clone is expanded.

CDR3 DNA	CDR3 protein	clone size	V gene	D gene	J gene
TGTGCCAGCAGCTCCGGACCTTCTAGCGGCATCACATCAGATACGCAGTATTTT	CASSSGPSSGITSDTQYF	-	TRBV7-6	TRBD2	TRBJ2-3
TGTGCCAGTTCACGATCGCTAGCGGCTAGCTCCTACGAGCAGTACTTC	CASSRSLAASSYEQYF	-	TRBV2	TRBD2	TRBJ2-7
TGCGCCAGCAGCCAAGACGAGAAGAGGACAGGATTATCCTACGAGCAGTACTTC	CASSQDEKRTGLSYEQYF	-	TRBV4-1	TRBD1	TRBJ2-7
TGTGCCAGTAGTATTGGCGGACTACGGACAGATACGCAGTATTTT	CASSIGGLRTDTQYF	once	TRBV19	-	TRBJ2-3
TGTGCCAGCAGCTTAGTTCCTAGCGGGGCCACAGATACGCAGTATTTT	CASSLVPSGATDTQYF	-	TRBV7-9	TRBD2	TRBJ2-3
TGTGCCAGCAGCCAAGGGAGCCTCGGGAGGGGGTTATCCTACAATGAGCAGTTCTTC	CASSQGSLGRGLSYNEQFF	-	TRBV4-2	TRBD2	TRBJ2-1
TGTGCCAGTAGTAGCTCGTCGAACACTGAAGCTTTCTTT	CASSSSSNTEAFF	-	TRBV19	-	TRBJ1-1
TGTGCCAGCAGACCACAGGAGTCGAACACTGAAGCTTTCTTT	CASRPQESNTEAFF	-	TRBV28	-	TRBJ1-1
TGTGCCAGCAGCTCACTCCTAGCGGGAGTAGCCGAGCAGTACTTC	CASSSLLAGVAEQYF	-	TRBV5-4	TRBD2	TRBJ2-7
TGTGCCAGCAGCTTACCCTGGACAGGGACCTACGAGCAGTACTTC	CASSLPWTGTYEQYF	once	TRBV7-9	TRBD1	TRBJ2-7
TGCGCCAGCAGTGAGATTTACAATGAGCAGTTCTTC	CASSEIYNEQFF	-	TRBV10-2	-	TRBJ2-1
TGTGCCAGCAGCCAACTAGCGGGGGAGAAGGATGAGCAGTTCTTC	CASSQLAGEKDEQFF	-	TRBV7-9	TRBD2	TRBJ2-1
TGTGCCTGGAGGAGAGTCGGGGCCGGGGAGCTGTTTTTT	CAWRRVGAGELFF	once	TRBV30	-	TRBJ2-2
TGCAGCGCAGGGGACGGCACCTCGAACACCGGGGAGCTGTTTTTT	CSAGDGTSNTGELFF	-	TRBV29-1	-	TRBJ2-2
TGCGCCAGCAGCCCGCGACAGGGGTCAGGTCCTCCGCAGGTCGGGGAACTGTTTTTT	CASSPRQGSGPPQVGELFF	-	TRBV4-3	TRBD1	TRBJ1-4
TGCAGCGGCCTGGGTGGGGCAGGGGGCAATTATGGCTACACCTTC	CSGLGGAGGNYGYTF	-	TRBV29-1	TRBD1	TRBJ1-2
TGTGCCAGCAGTCCCGAAAGCGGGACCCCCCACGAGCAGTACTTC	CASSPESGTPHEQYF	-	TRBV28	TRBD2	TRBJ2-7
TGCGCCAGCGCCAAGGGGGCCAACGTCCTGACTTTC	CASAKGANVLTF	-	TRBV10-2	-	TRBJ2-6
TGTGCCAGCAGCATTGACCGGATGAACACTGAAGCTTTCTTT	CASSIDRMNTEAFF	-	TRBV7-3	-	TRBJ1-1
TGTGCCAGCAGCCCCAGAAGAGCATACGAGCAGTACTTC	CASSPRRAYEQYF	-	TRBV6-5	-	TRBJ2-7
TGTGCCTGGAGTTCAGGTCAAGAGACCCAGTACTTC	CAWSSGQETQYF	-	TRBV30	-	TRBJ2-5
TGTGCCAGCAGCTTGGGGTTAGCGGGGACCGTGAGTGTATACGAGCAGTACTTC	CASSLGLAGTVSVYEQYF	-	TRBV5-8	TRBD2	TRBJ2-7
TGTGCCAGTAAACGGGACGGACACTACGAGCAGTACTTC	CASKRDGHYEQYF	-	TRBV27	-	TRBJ2-7
TGTGCCAGTAGTAGAGGAAACACCGGGGAGCTGTTTTTT	CASSRGNTGELFF	-	TRBV19	-	TRBJ2-2
TGTGCCAGCAGCCAGAGGACAGTCTACGAGCAGTACTTC	CASSQRTVYEQYF	-	TRBV14	-	TRBJ2-7
TGTGCCACCAGCGGTGGGAGATGGGATGAGCAGTTCTTC	CATSGGRWDEQFF	-	TRBV15	-	TRBJ2-1
TGTGCCAGCCGACTAGCGGGAGGGAGGGAGACCCAGTACTTC	CASRLAGGRETQYF	-	TRBV28	TRBD2	TRBJ2-5
TGCGCCAGCAGCTTGACTAGCGGGATCGTCGGGAATGAGCAGTTCTTC	CASSLTSGIVGNEQFF	-	TRBV5-1	TRBD2	TRBJ2-1
TGTGCCAGCAGTCGACAGGGGTTGAACACTGAAGCTTTCTTT	CASSRQGLNTEAFF	-	TRBV6-5	TRBD1	TRBJ1-1
TGTGCCAGCAGTTTATTGGGGGGGCAAAAACTGTTTTTT	CASSLLGGQKLFF	-	TRBV28	-	TRBJ1-4
TGTGCCAGCCTGGAATCTTCAAGCTCCTACAATGAGCAGTTCTTC	CASLESSSSYNEQFF	-	TRBV28	-	TRBJ2-1
TGTGCCATCAGTGAGTCATTGACTAGCGGGGATACCTACGAGCAGTACTTC	CAISESLTSGDTYEQYF	-	TRBV10-3	TRBD2	TRBJ2-7
TGCGCCAGCAGCCCCGGGACGGCCTATGGCTACACCTTC	CASSPGTAYGYTF	-	TRBV4-3	-	TRBJ1-2
TGTGCCAGCAGCTTAGAGGTTATCCCAGGCAATGAGCAGTTCTTC	CASSLEVIPGNEQFF	-	TRBV7-9	-	TRBJ2-1
TGTGCCAGCAGCTTAGTTGGCGGGGAGGTTAGCTATGGCTACACCTTC	CASSLVGGEVSYGYTF	-	TRBV7-9	-	TRBJ1-2
TGCGCCAGCAGCTCCGGATTGGGACGGCCTAACGAGCAGTACTTC	CASSSGLGRPNEQYF	-	TRBV5-1	-	TRBJ2-7
TGCGCCAGCAGCCCCGAACGACTAGCGGGCTCCTACGAGCAGTACTTC	CASSPERLAGSYEQYF	-	TRBV4-1	TRBD2	TRBJ2-7
TGTGCCAGCAGCCAAGGACTAGCGGGAAGCTACGAGCAGTACTTC	CASSQGLAGSYEQYF	-	TRBV6-1	TRBD2	TRBJ2-7
TGTGCCAGCAGTTCCCTCGGGACTCCTCCTTTTTATGATGAGTTCTTC	CASSSLGTPPFYDEFF	-	TRBV27	-	TRBJ2-1
TGTGCCAGCAGACTCGGACAGTATAGCAATCAGCCCCAGCATTTT	CASRLGQYSNQPQHF	-	TRBV6-5	-	TRBJ1-5
TGTGCCATCACCGATGACAGGGACAATGAGCAGTTCTTC	CAITDDRDNEQFF	-	TRBV10-3	TRBD1	TRBJ2-1
TGTGCCATCAGGGGGGAAACAGGGGGCCTTAGTGAGCAGTACTTC	CAIRGETGGLSEQYF	-	TRBV10-3	TRBD1	TRBJ2-7
TGTGCCAGCACGCACCTAGGACGGGGGGAGTATGGCTACACCTTC	CASTHLGRGEYGYTF	-	TRBV6-6	-	TRBJ1-2
TGTGCCAGCAGTGTCAGTCAGGGCTACGAGCAGTACTTC	CASSVSQGYEQYF	-	TRBV6-4	-	TRBJ2-7
TGCAGCGTCTGGGGCGGGAGTGTCTACGAGCAGTACTTC	CSVWGGSVYEQYF	-	TRBV29-1	TRBD2	TRBJ2-7
TGCGCCAGCAGCCAAGTAATGGTGATTGGGCTAGCGGGAGACACCGGGGAGCTGTTTTTT	CASSQVMVIGLAGDTGELFF	-	TRBV4-3	TRBD2	TRBJ2-2
TGTGCCAGCAGCTCGGCAAACTCCCCCTACAATGAGCAGTTCTTC	CASSSANSPYNEQFF	-	TRBV7-9	-	TRBJ2-1
TGTGCCAGCAGTGAATTTGATGTAGGGGGCTTAGGGGAGCTGTTTTTT	CASSEFDVGGLGELFF	once	TRBV25-1	TRBD1	TRBJ2-2
TGTGCCACCAGTTTGGTGTCTAACACCGGGGAGCTGTTTTTT	CATSLVSNTGELFF	-	TRBV15	-	TRBJ2-2
TGTGCCAGCAGCCAGGACAGGAGATCCTCCTACGAGCAGTACTTC	CASSQDRRSSYEQYF	-	TRBV7-8	TRBD1	TRBJ2-7
TGTGCCGGCACAGGCGGGTCGGAGGAAAAACTGTTTTTT	CAGTGGSEEKLFF	-	TRBV19	-	TRBJ1-4
TGCAGCGGGTGGGGACTAGCGACCTACAATGAGCAGTTCTTC	CSGWGLATYNEQFF	-	TRBV29-1	TRBD2	TRBJ2-1
TGTGCCAGCAGTTTCGCCGGGGGTAACACTGAAGCTTTCTTT	CASSFAGGNTEAFF	-	TRBV28	-	TRBJ1-1
TGCGCCAGCAGCCAAATGCCGGGACAGACCTACGAGCAGTACTTC	CASSQMPGQTYEQYF	-	TRBV4-1	TRBD1	TRBJ2-7